This record concerns one TCR beta chain sequence. What it binds is not known. The data derive from a study of identical twins. TCRdb fed the 5' RACE reads into MiXCR, producing one record per CDR3 protein. The sample holds 200,000 to 300,000 distinct CDR3 sequences, roughly 12% seen once. Per germline, CDR1 MNHEY and CDR2 SVGEGT. The CDR3 is made up of 17 amino acids. The J segment lost 5 bases and the V segment lost 7 bases, leaving 14 bases of the junction unmatched. Study-level findings and limits: Twin pairs had excess sharing that was weaker in beta out-of-frame sequences.

These data also formed part of another study, on yellow fever vaccine responses in identical twins.

Sequenced material: memory (CD45RO+) T cells sorted from blood. This TCR came from a woman aged 18-30 years in good health. The chain couples TRBV6-2 or TRBV6-3 to TRBJ2-2; TRBD2 matches at 9 bases. In DNA form, the CDR3 reads TGTGCCAGCAACTGGTTTTTAGCGGGAGTTATTACCGGGGAGCTGTTTTTT. Amino acid sequence: CASNWFLAGVITGELFF.